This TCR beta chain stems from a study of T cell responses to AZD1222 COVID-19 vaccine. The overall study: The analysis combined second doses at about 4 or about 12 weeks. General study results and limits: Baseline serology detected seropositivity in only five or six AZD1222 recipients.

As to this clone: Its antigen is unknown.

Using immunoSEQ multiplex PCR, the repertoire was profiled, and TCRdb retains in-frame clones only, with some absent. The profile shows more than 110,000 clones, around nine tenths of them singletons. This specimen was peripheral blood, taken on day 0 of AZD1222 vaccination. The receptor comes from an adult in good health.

Written as DNA, the CDR3 is TGTGCCAGTATCAGGGAGGGGGCAGGGGGCCTTCTTTGGAATTCACCCCTCCACTTT. Encoded protein: CASIREGAGGLLWNSPLHF. V gene TRBV19 combines with J gene TRBJ1-6, with TRBD1 identical over 8 bases. The germline V gene has CDR1 LNHDA and CDR2 SQIVND (reference sequence). V shed 7 bases, J shed 7 bases, and the junction held 21 bases outside the gene matches. This CDR3 has 19 amino acids.